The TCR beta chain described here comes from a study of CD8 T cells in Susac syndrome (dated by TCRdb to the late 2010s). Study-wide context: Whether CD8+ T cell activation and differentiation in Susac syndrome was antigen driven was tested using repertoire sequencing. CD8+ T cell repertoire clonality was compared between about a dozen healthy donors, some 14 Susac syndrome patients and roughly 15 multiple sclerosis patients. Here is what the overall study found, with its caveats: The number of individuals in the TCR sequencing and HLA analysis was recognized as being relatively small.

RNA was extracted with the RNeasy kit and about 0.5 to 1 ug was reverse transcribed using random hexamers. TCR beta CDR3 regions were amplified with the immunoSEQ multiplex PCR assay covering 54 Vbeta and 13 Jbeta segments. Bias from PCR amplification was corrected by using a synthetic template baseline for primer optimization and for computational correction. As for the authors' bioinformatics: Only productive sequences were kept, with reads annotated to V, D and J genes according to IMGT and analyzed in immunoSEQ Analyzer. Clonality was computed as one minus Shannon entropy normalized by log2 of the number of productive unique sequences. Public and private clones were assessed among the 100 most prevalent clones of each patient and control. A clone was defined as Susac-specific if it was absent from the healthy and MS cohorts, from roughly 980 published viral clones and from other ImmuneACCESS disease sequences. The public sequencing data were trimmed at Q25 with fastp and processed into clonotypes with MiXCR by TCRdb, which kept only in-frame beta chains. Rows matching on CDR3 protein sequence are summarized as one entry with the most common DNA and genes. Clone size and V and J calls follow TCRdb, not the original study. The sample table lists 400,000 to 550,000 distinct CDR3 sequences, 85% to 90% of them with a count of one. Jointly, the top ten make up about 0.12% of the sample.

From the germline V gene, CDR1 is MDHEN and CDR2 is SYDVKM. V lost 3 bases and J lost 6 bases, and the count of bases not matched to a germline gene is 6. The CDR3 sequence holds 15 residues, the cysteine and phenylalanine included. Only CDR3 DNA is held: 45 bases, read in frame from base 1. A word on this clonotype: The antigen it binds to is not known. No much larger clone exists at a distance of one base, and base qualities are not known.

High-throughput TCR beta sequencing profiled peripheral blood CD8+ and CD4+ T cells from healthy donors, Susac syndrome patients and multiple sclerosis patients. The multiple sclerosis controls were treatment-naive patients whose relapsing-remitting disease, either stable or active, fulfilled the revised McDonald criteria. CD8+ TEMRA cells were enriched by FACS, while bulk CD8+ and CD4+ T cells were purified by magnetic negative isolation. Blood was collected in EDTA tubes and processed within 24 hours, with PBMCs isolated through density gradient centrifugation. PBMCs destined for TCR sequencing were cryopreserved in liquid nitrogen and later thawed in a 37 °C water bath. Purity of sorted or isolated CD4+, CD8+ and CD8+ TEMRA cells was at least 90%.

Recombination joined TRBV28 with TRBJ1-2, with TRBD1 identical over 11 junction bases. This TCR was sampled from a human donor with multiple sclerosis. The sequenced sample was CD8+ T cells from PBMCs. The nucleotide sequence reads TGTGCCAGCAGTTTCGGACAGGGGGCGTCTGATGGCTACACCTTC. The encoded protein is CASSFGQGASDGYTF.